This is a list of T cell receptor beta chains from one sample in a study of shared clonotypes between healthy human individuals. Produced via immunoSEQ multiplex PCR; TCRdb's table is partial and in-frame only. The data show millions of clones, over 85% seen once. The specimen was naive CD4+ T cells sorted from blood. These receptors were taken from a man aged 18 to 30 in good health. The CDR3 runs from the conserved cysteine through the conserved F or W. The D gene is left open where the match is weak. Clone size is given for some rows only: seen once, a few or many times, or a class if the clone is expanded.

TRBJ1-5 | . | TRBV4-3 | . | CASSQGSFNQPQHF | TGCGCCAGCAGCCAAGGCAGCTTCAATCAGCCCCAGCATTTT
TRBJ2-1 | . | TRBV12-5 | . | CASGFSDEQFF | TGTGCTAGTGGTTTCTCCGATGAGCAGTTCTTC
TRBJ2-1 | TRBD2 | TRBV2 | . | CASSEFLAGGQGQFF | TGTGCCAGCAGTGAATTTCTAGCGGGGGGCCAGGGGCAGTTCTTC
TRBJ1-2 | . | TRBV5-8 | . | CASADTSSSYGYTF | TGTGCCAGCGCGGACACCTCTTCCTCCTATGGCTACACCTTC
TRBJ2-1 | . | TRBV6-5 | . | CASKKGAKGDNEQFF | TGTGCCAGCAAGAAAGGGGCGAAGGGGGACAATGAGCAGTTCTTC
TRBJ1-1 | . | TRBV6-1 | . | CASSEGVGIITEAFF | TGTGCCAGCAGTGAAGGGGTGGGGATAATCACTGAAGCTTTCTTT
TRBJ1-2 | TRBD1 | TRBV18 | . | CASSPYRGTPLSNYGYTF | TGTGCCAGCTCACCGTACAGGGGGACCCCCCTTTCTAACTATGGCTACACCTTC
TRBJ2-3 | . | TRBV4-1 | . | CASSQERAGKGTDTQYF | TGCGCCAGCAGCCAAGAGCGCGCGGGTAAGGGCACAGATACGCAGTATTTT
TRBJ1-1 | TRBD1 | TRBV6-5 | . | CASRTATGMNTEAFF | TGTGCCAGCAGGACCGCGACAGGGATGAACACTGAAGCTTTCTTT
TRBJ2-7 | . | TRBV5-4 | . | CASSGGALSEQYF | TGTGCCAGCAGCGGGGGGGCGCTGAGCGAGCAGTACTTC
TRBJ2-1 | TRBD2 | TRBV5-1 | . | CASSLGTSKGFNEQFF | TGCGCCAGCAGCTTGGGGACTAGTAAAGGGTTCAATGAGCAGTTCTTC
TRBJ2-5 | . | TRBV6-1 | . | CASSVNRETQYF | TGTGCCAGCAGTGTGAATCGGGAGACCCAGTACTTC
TRBJ2-1 | . | TRBV29-1 | . | CSARDGAYNEQFF | TGCAGCGCCCGGGACGGAGCCTACAATGAGCAGTTCTTC
TRBJ1-5 | TRBD1 | TRBV30 | . | CASGQGRGNNQPQHF | TGTGCATCGGGACAGGGGCGTGGGAACAATCAGCCCCAGCATTTT
TRBJ2-1 | TRBD2 | TRBV7-9 | . | CASSFSGRSTYNEQFF | TGTGCCAGCAGCTTTAGCGGGAGATCCACCTACAATGAGCAGTTCTTC
TRBJ2-1 | TRBD1 | TRBV27 | . | CASSRAITTGGVYNEQFF | TGTGCCAGCAGTCGCGCGATCACTACAGGGGGCGTATACAATGAGCAGTTCTTC
TRBJ2-1 | TRBD2 | TRBV29-1 | . | CSAPWRGISYNEQFF | TGCAGCGCCCCCTGGCGGGGGATTTCCTACAATGAGCAGTTCTTC
TRBJ2-3 | TRBD2 | TRBV7-8 | once | CASSHYLADGTDTQYF | TGTGCCAGCAGCCACTACCTAGCGGATGGCACAGATACGCAGTATTTT
TRBJ2-7 | . | TRBV14 | . | CASSRYEQYF | TGTGCCAGCAGCCGTTACGAGCAGTACTTC
TRBJ1-1 | . | TRBV13 | once | CASSLKQGLAEAFF | TGTGCCAGCAGCCTAAAGCAGGGTCTAGCTGAAGCTTTCTTT
TRBJ2-3 | . | TRBV11-2 | . | CASSPVGQGLPDTQYF | TGTGCCAGCAGCCCGGTGGGCCAGGGTTTGCCAGATACGCAGTATTTT
TRBJ2-1 | TRBD2 | TRBV5-1 | . | CASSLATSGYNEQFF | TGCGCCAGCAGCTTGGCGACTAGCGGCTACAATGAGCAGTTCTTC
TRBJ2-3 | . | TRBV7-2 | . | CASSSRGASTDTQYF | TGTGCCAGCAGCTCCCGGGGGGCCAGCACAGATACGCAGTATTTT
TRBJ2-5 | . | TRBV4-3 | . | CASSQEVQETQYF | TGCGCCAGCAGCCAAGAGGTTCAAGAGACCCAGTACTTC
TRBJ2-1 | TRBD2 | TRBV5-1 | . | CASSPGLASYNEQFF | TGCGCCAGCAGCCCCGGACTAGCAAGCTACAATGAGCAGTTCTTC
TRBJ2-5 | . | TRBV19 | . | CASSTPSVQETQYF | TGTGCCAGTAGTACCCCTAGCGTCCAAGAGACCCAGTACTTC
TRBJ2-7 | TRBD2 | TRBV5-6 | . | CASSYSGVLSYEQYF | TGTGCCAGCAGCTATAGCGGGGTCCTCTCCTACGAGCAGTACTTC
TRBJ2-7 | TRBD2 | TRBV7-2 | . | CASSFTGGYSYEQYF | TGTGCCAGCAGCTTTACGGGAGGATACTCCTACGAGCAGTACTTC
TRBJ2-3 | . | TRBV10-1 | . | CASSEVGTSTDTQYF | TGCGCCAGCAGTGAAGTGGGAACGAGCACAGATACGCAGTATTTT
TRBJ2-5 | . | TRBV7-9 | . | CASSQRGEQTQYF | TGTGCCAGCAGCCAACGGGGAGAACAGACCCAGTACTTC
TRBJ2-1 | TRBD1 | TRBV5-1 | . | CASSPRGQGNYNEQFF | TGCGCCAGCAGCCCCCGCGGACAGGGGAACTACAATGAGCAGTTCTTC
TRBJ2-1 | . | TRBV6-5 | . | CASSYSGSYNEQFF | TGTGCCAGCAGTTACTCCGGCTCCTACAATGAGCAGTTCTTC
TRBJ2-3 | . | TRBV5-1 | once | CASSLVGSTDTQYF | TGCGCCAGCAGCTTGGTTGGGTCCACAGATACGCAGTATTTT
TRBJ2-7 | . | TRBV11-2 | once | CASSLQVLYEQYF | TGTGCCAGCAGCTTACAGGTCCTCTACGAGCAGTACTTC
TRBJ1-2 | . | TRBV5-6 | . | CASSSARYGYTF | TGTGCCAGCAGCTCCGCAAGGTATGGCTACACCTTC
TRBJ2-3 | . | TRBV7-2 | . | CASSFYNADTQYF | TGTGCCAGCAGCTTTTACAATGCAGATACGCAGTATTTT
TRBJ2-6 | . | TRBV5-1 | . | CASSYGQSGANVLTF | TGCGCCAGCAGCTATGGACAGTCTGGGGCCAACGTCCTGACTTTC
TRBJ2-5 | . | TRBV27 | . | CASSRGTPGETQYF | TGTGCCAGCAGTAGGGGAACGCCAGGAGAGACCCAGTACTTC
TRBJ2-2 | . | TRBV30 | . | CAWRDTPNTGELFF | TGTGCCTGGAGGGACACCCCCAACACCGGGGAGCTGTTTTTT
TRBJ1-1 | . | TRBV28 | . | CASSLQGPDVF | TGTGCCAGCAGTCTACAGGGCCCGGATGTCTTT
TRBJ2-3 | . | TRBV5-3 | . | CARSFSLPPTDTQYF | TGTGCCAGAAGCTTCAGCTTGCCCCCCACAGATACGCAGTATTTT
TRBJ2-7 | TRBD1 | TRBV10-1 | . | CASSETGGTYEQYF | TGCGCCAGCAGTGAGACAGGGGGGACCTACGAGCAGTACTTC
TRBJ2-1 | . | TRBV7-9 | . | CASSLVGPYNEQFF | TGTGCCAGCAGCTTGGTGGGGCCGTACAATGAGCAGTTCTTC
TRBJ2-5 | . | TRBV30 | . | CAWSRDGQETQYF | TGTGCCTGGTCTCGGGACGGCCAAGAGACCCAGTACTTC
TRBJ2-5 | TRBD2 | TRBV28 | . | CASGNPGLVKQETQYF | TGTGCCAGCGGAAACCCGGGACTAGTTAAGCAAGAGACCCAGTACTTC
TRBJ2-1 | . | TRBV7-9 | . | CASSQNRGTYNEQFF | TGTGCCAGCAGCCAAAATCGGGGCACCTACAATGAGCAGTTCTTC
TRBJ2-5 | TRBD2 | TRBV10-3 | . | CAISESGGGETQYF | TGTGCCATCAGTGAGAGCGGGGGAGGAGAGACCCAGTACTTC
TRBJ1-2 | . | TRBV6-6 | . | CASSARTDNYGYTF | TGTGCCAGCAGTGCCCGGACGGACAACTATGGCTACACCTTC
TRBJ1-5 | TRBD1 | TRBV10-3 | once | CAISDAGTGAYSNQPQHF | TGTGCCATCAGTGATGCCGGGACAGGGGCATATAGCAATCAGCCCCAGCATTTT
TRBJ1-2 | . | TRBV5-1 | . | CASSLGTVYGYTF | TGCGCCAGCAGCTTGGGGACGGTCTATGGCTACACCTTC
TRBJ1-5 | . | TRBV19 | . | CASSRRGRDSNQPQHF | TGTGCCAGTAGTAGGAGAGGACGGGATAGCAATCAGCCCCAGCATTTT
TRBJ1-2 | TRBD1 | TRBV6-5 | . | CASSYSGQGRGYTF | TGTGCCAGCAGTTACTCCGGACAGGGCCGGGGCTACACCTTC